The T cell receptor beta chain described here comes from a study of blood T cell repertoires in COVID-19. Background on the study: Sites across the United States, Italy and Spain contributed samples from acute and convalescent COVID-19. PBMCs, B-cell-depleted T cells, or T cells provided the cDNA or gDNA that made up the material.

The protocol was immunoSEQ multiplex PCR, while the TCRdb copy is restricted to in-frame clones and leaves out a portion. The repertoire holds some 270,000 clones, with 91% as singletons. Membership in each cohort depended on participant-reported clinical history. Participants in the exposed group had met a COVID-19 case in the 2 weeks before joining the study. CDR3 length: 12 amino acids. Germline lookup yields CDR1 KGHDR and CDR2 SFDVKD. The trim removed 10 bases at V and 6 bases at J, leaving 1 base unmatched. This chain joins TRBV24-1 and TRBJ1-4, with 10 bases lining up with TRBD1. The sequencing input was PBMCs or T cells enriched from blood (not recorded which). This clonotype originated in a man aged 40-50 years who had been exposed to COVID-19. The CDR3 bases are TGTGCCACTGGGACAGGGGATGAAAAACTGTTTTTT. This encodes CATGTGDEKLFF.